These 10 T cell receptor beta chains were all obtained from the same sample, sequenced in a study of cytomegalovirus exposure and HLA in healthy donors. PCR used 60 Vbeta primers and 13 Jbeta primers. Clones were sequenced by immunoSEQ multiplex PCR, and TCRdb holds only the in-frame ones, with some missing. The profile shows some 100,000 clones, roughly 67% of them singletons. The sample was PBMCs. The receptors stem from a man between 35 and 55 years old in good health and CMV-seronegative.

This clone was seen a few times. The junction differs from germline at one of its ends, possibly a read error. V and J are TRBV5-6 and TRBJ1-2; D possibly corresponds to TRBD1 (5 bases). Germline V CDR1 and CDR2: SGHDT, YYEEEE. The CDR3 is made up of 15 amino acids. The CDR3, as DNA: TGTTCCAGCAGCGTGGGGGTAAGGGGTGACTATGGCTACACCTTC. Encoded protein: CSSSVGVRGDYGYTF.

The CDR3 sequence: CSVGGGDEQYF. Written as DNA, the CDR3 is TGCAGTGTGGGCGGGGGCGACGAGCAGTACTTC. V is TRBV20-1 and J is TRBJ2-7; weak D call: TRBD2 (7 bases). The CDR3 totals 11 residues. Looked up from germline, CDR1 is DFQATT and CDR2 is SNEGSKA (reference sequence). V gave up 7 bases and J gave up 5 bases, with 12 bases separating them.

The chain joins TRBV4-3 to TRBJ1-3; TRBD1 aligns across 8 bases. V lost 2 bases, J lost 3 bases, and 3 bases stayed unmatched. Germline V lookup: CDR1 LGHNA, CDR2 YSLEER. This CDR3 is built from 15 residues. The CDR3, as DNA: TGCGCCAGCAGCCAAAGTACAGGGGGTGGAAACACCATATATTTT. Amino acid sequence: CASSQSTGGGNTIYF.

The V call is TRBV7-3, the J call TRBJ2-1; possibly TRBD1 for D (6 bases). With 2 bases removed from V and 4 bases from J, the gap between germline ends came to 9 bases. The CDR3 sequence is 14 residues long. Germline loops: CDR1 SGHTA, CDR2 FQGTGA. CDR3 sequence: CASSLQGWYNEQFF. The CDR3 bases are TGTGCCAGCAGCTTACAGGGGTGGTACAATGAGCAGTTCTTC.

The CDR3 is CASSLISRGETQYF. DNA for the CDR3: TGTGCCAGCAGTTTGATTTCTAGGGGAGAGACCCAGTACTTC. The chain employs TRBV27 and TRBJ2-5; D perhaps matches TRBD1 (5 bases). The length of the CDR3 is 14 residues. Trimming cost V 3 bases and J 4 bases, with 12 bases left between them. The germline gives CDR1 MNHEY, CDR2 SMNVEV (reference sequence).

Only a few counts were recorded for this clone. The chain is built from TRBV19 and TRBJ1-4, with a weak D call TRBD1 (5 bases). Germline assignment: CDR1 LNHDA and CDR2 SQIVND (reference sequence). Trimming shortened V by 5 bases and J by 5 bases, and 12 bases separated the two germline ends. The CDR3 contains 14 residues. The CDR3 sequence is CASSPGYRNEKLFF. CDR3 DNA sequence: TGTGCCAGTAGTCCAGGGTACCGAAATGAAAAACTGTTTTTT.

V is TRBV5-1 and J is TRBJ1-4; 8 nucleotides match TRBD1. CDR3 length: 15 residues. V gave up 4 bases and J gave up 4 bases; unmatched junction bases: 6. Per the germline V gene, CDR1 is SGHRS and CDR2 is YFSETQ. The CDR3 nucleotides are TGCGCCAGCAGCGACGGGACAGGCATTAATGAAAAACTGTTTTTT. The encoded protein is CASSDGTGINEKLFF.

The chain employs TRBV4-2 and TRBJ2-1, with TRBD1 matching over 7 bases. The length of the CDR3 is 15 residues. CDR1 LGHNA and CDR2 YNFKEQ come from the germline V gene. V shed 4 bases, J shed 4 bases, and the junction held 7 bases outside the gene matches. The CDR3 loop reads CASSPPDREYNEQFF. As DNA, the CDR3 is TGTGCCAGCAGCCCTCCTGACAGGGAGTACAATGAGCAGTTCTTC.

CDR3 nucleotide sequence: TGTGCCAGCAGCTTAGAAGAGAACACTGAAGCTTTCTTT. Its protein is CASSLEENTEAFF. This chain links TRBV6-4 with TRBJ1-1; no reliable D call. Between the trimmed V and J ends, which lost 6 bases and 1 base, there was a span of 9 bases. Germline CDR1 is MRHNA and CDR2 is SNTAGT. CDR3 size: 13 residues.

The chain links TRBV7-6 to TRBJ1-1, with D hard to call. The CDR3 consists of 13 residues. V was pared by 2 bases and J by 3 bases, with 7 bases between. Germline CDR1 is SGHVS and CDR2 is FNYEAQ. CDR3 loop: CASSLSEDTEAFF. The CDR3 DNA follows: TGTGCCAGCAGCTTATCTGAGGACACTGAAGCTTTCTTT.